The source of this T cell receptor (beta chain) is a study of cytomegalovirus exposure and HLA in healthy donors. Study-wide results and caveats: The authors later linked a missense DCLRE1C variant to TCR beta V- and J-gene trimming.

On this clone itself: What it binds is unknown.

CDR1 is SGHNT, CDR2 YYREEE, per germline (reference sequence). V lost 0 bases, J lost 4 bases, and 14 bases lay in between. The CDR3 spans 16 residues. Use of 60 Vbeta and 13 Jbeta primers characterized the PCR. Sequenced by immunoSEQ multiplex PCR; TCRdb stores in-frame clones only, minus some. Of approximately 100,000 clones listed, 60% to 70% are singletons. This receptor was taken from a man aged 25 to 40 in good health and CMV-seropositive. The chain is built from TRBV5-4 and TRBJ1-3; no definite D call. Specimen: PBMCs. The chain's CDR3 is CASSLVMEGTGNTIYF. The CDR3 region has the DNA TGTGCCAGCAGCTTGGTGATGGAGGGCACCGGAAACACCATATATTTT.